Included here is one T cell receptor beta chain sequence, with context. Its matching antigen is unknown. This record comes from a study of Ad26.COV2.S vaccination and SARS-CoV-2 variants. Whole-study results and caveats: With respect to non-spike TCR breadth, vaccine and placebo recipients were similar. Substantial post-vaccination breadth of spike-specific CD8+ and CD4+ T cell responses was reported. Vaccine recipients showed a spike-specific TCR breadth that was higher than in placebo recipients.

Clones were sequenced by immunoSEQ multiplex PCR, and TCRdb holds only the in-frame ones, with some missing. The sample consists of 150,000 to 200,000 clones, 87% of them appearing once. Germline V gene lookup returns CDR1 SGHRS and CDR2 YFSETQ. The CDR3 runs 12 residues. V was pared by 4 bases and J by 3 bases, with 7 bases between. The sequences come from peripheral blood, collected after recovery from COVID-19. The clonotype was recovered from a human donor who had recovered from COVID-19. The chain recombines TRBV5-1 with TRBJ1-2; tentatively, D is TRBD1 (5 bases). As DNA, the CDR3 is TGCGCCAGCAGCAGGGACGACTATGGCTACACCTTC. It encodes CASSRDDYGYTF.